This section outlines one T cell receptor beta chain sequence together with its context. Trimming left V 7 bases short and J 3 bases short, with 13 bases between. Germline loops: CDR1 SQVTM, CDR2 ANQGSEA. The CDR3 runs to 14 residues. The data were taken from a study of cytomegalovirus exposure and HLA in healthy donors. Clones were sequenced by immunoSEQ multiplex PCR, and TCRdb holds only the in-frame ones, with some missing. Found here are more than 150,000 clones, approximately 83% of them singletons; the top ten hold approximately 3%. The sequencing input was PBMCs. The origin of this receptor is a woman in her late teens or twenties in good health and CMV-seropositive. The chain couples TRBV29-1 to TRBJ2-6; D gene unclear. The CDR3 loop is CSATDTGGANVLTF. CDR3 DNA: TGCAGCGCCACCGACACTGGTGGGGCCAACGTCCTGACTTTC.